These 3 T cell receptor beta chains share one sample of origin, sequenced in a study of Ad26.COV2.S vaccination and SARS-CoV-2 variants. Sequencing was performed with immunoSEQ multiplex PCR; in TCRdb, only in-frame clones are kept and a portion is missing. The sample consists of 350,000 to 400,000 clones, 75% to 90% of them appearing once. Treatment in this sample: 19 received Ad26.COV2.S at low or high dose, single or two shots; about 5 received placebo; per-sample allocation not given. After the first vaccine or placebo injection, samples were drawn on day 63. Sequenced here: peripheral blood, sampled in a trial of Ad26.COV2.S vaccine versus placebo. All receptors come from a person aged 18-65 years who received the Ad26.COV2.S COVID-19 vaccine or a placebo.

The CDR3 loop reads CASNWGSNQPQHF. In nucleotides, the CDR3 is TGTGCCAGTAATTGGGGGTCCAATCAGCCCCAGCATTTT. J is TRBJ1-5 and V is TRBV19; maybe TRBD1 (5 bases). This CDR3 contains 13 residues. V was trimmed by 7 bases and J by 3 bases, leaving 10 bases between them. Germline values: CDR1 LNHDA, CDR2 SQIVND (reference sequence).

This clone appeared a single time. DNA of the CDR3: TGCGCCAGCAGCCAAGTGGCGAGGGAGACCCAGTACTTC. It specifies CASSQVARETQYF. The V gene is TRBV4-1, the J gene TRBJ2-5, with D hard to call. The CDR3 extends over 13 amino acids. V lost 1 base and J lost 5, with 8 bases in between. CDR1 MGHRA and CDR2 YSYEKL come from the germline V gene.

This clone was counted a few times. The chain combines TRBV4-1 with TRBJ1-6, with D uncertain. Germline values: CDR1 MGHRA, CDR2 YSYEKL. CDR3 length: 16 amino acids. V dropped 6 bases and J dropped 0 bases, with 12 bases sitting between them. CDR3 bases: TGCGCCAGCAGTCCAGGCGCCAGCTCCTATAATTCACCCCTCCACTTT. This sequence encodes CASSPGASSYNSPLHF.